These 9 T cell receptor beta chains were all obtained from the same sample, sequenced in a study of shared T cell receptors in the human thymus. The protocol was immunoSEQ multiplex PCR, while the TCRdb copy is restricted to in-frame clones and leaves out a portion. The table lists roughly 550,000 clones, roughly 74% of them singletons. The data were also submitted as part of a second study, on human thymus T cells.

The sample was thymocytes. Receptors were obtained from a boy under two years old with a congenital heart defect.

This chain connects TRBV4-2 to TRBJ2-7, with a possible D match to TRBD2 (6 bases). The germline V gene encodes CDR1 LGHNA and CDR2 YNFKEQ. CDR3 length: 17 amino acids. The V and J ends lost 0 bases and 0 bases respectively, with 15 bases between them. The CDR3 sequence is CASSQDFTEGASYEQYF. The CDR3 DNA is TGTGCCAGCAGCCAAGATTTTACGGAGGGCGCCTCCTACGAGCAGTACTTC.

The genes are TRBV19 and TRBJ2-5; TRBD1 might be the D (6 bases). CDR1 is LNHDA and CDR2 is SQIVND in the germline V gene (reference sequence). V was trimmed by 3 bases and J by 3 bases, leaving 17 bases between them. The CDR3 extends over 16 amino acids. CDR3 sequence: CASSILGLAGEETQYF. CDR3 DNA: TGTGCCAGTAGTATTCTTGGGCTGGCAGGGGAAGAGACCCAGTACTTC. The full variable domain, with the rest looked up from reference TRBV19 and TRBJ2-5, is DGGITQSPKYLFRKEGQNVTLSCEQNLNHDAMYWYRQDPGQGLRLIYYSQIVNDFQKGDIAEGYSVSREKKESFPLTVTSAQKNPTAFYLCASSILGLAGEETQYFGPGTRLLVL.

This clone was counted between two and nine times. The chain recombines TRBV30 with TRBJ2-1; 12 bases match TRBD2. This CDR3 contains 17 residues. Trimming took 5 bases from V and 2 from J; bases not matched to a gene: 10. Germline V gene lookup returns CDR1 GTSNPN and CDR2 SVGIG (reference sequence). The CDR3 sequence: CAWGLAGLPRTYNEQFF. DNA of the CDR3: TGTGCCTGGGGACTAGCGGGACTCCCCAGGACCTACAATGAGCAGTTCTTC.

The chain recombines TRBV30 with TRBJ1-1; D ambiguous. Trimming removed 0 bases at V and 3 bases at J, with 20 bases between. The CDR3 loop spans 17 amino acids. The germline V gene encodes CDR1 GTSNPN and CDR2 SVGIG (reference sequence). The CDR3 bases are TGTGCCTGGAGTGTAGCGAGAGTTGGCCGGAGAGACACTGAAGCTTTCTTT. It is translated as CAWSVARVGRRDTEAFF.

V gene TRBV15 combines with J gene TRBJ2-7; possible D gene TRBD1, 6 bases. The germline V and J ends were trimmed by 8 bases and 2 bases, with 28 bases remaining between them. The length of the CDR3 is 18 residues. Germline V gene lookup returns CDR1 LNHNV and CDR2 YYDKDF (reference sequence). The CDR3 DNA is TGTGCCACCGGAATACGGCCCGTCCTTTTTACAGGGACCTACGAGCAGTACTTC. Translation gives CATGIRPVLFTGTYEQYF.

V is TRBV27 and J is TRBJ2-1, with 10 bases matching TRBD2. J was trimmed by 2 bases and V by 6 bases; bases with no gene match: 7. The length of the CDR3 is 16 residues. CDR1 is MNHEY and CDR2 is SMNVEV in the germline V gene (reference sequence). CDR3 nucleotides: TGTGCCAGCAGGACTACTCTAGCGGGAGCCTACAATGAGCAGTTCTTC. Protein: CASRTTLAGAYNEQFF.

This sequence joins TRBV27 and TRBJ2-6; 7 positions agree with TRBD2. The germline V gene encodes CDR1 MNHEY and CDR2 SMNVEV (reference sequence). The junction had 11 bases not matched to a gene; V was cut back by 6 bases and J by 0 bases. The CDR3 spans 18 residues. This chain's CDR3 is CASSPCGGGSSGANVLTF. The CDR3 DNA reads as TGTGCCAGCAGCCCATGTGGGGGGGGGAGCTCTGGGGCCAACGTCCTGACTTTC.

Here the CDR3 reads CARSQTTGPSSYEQYF. In nucleotides, the CDR3 is TGTGCCAGAAGCCAAACGACAGGGCCTAGCTCCTACGAGCAGTACTTC. The chain links TRBV5-3 to TRBJ2-7, with 7 bases lining up with TRBD1. TRBV5-3 is an ORF, with its function uncertain. V was clipped by 4 bases and J by 0 bases; unmatched bases: 10. This CDR3 spans 16 amino acids.

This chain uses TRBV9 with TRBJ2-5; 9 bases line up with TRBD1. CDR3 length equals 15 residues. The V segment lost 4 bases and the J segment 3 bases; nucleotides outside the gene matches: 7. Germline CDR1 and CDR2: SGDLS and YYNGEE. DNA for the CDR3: TGTGCCAGCAGCCATACTAGGACAGGGGAAGAGACCCAGTACTTC. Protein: CASSHTRTGEETQYF.